A single sample gave rise to the 18 T cell receptor beta chains below, sequenced in a study of technical replicates of blood from a handful of donors. The assay was immunoSEQ multiplex PCR, and TCRdb's table has in-frame clones only and misses some. Of around 83,000 clones detected, more than 85% appear once; the ten largest clones hold under 0.5%. The sequencing sample was made of T cells isolated from PBMCs. The receptors were gathered from a human donor in good health. Some clones in this sample may be carry-over from other donors' samples.

This chain joins TRBV2 and TRBJ2-7, with no clear D. Trimming removed 1 base at V and 0 bases at J, with 10 bases between. The CDR3 has 15 amino acids. The germline V gene has CDR1 SNHLY and CDR2 FYNNEI. DNA of the CDR3: TGTGCCAGCAGTGAAGGCCTAAACTTCTCCTACGAGCAGTACTTC. Its translation: CASSEGLNFSYEQYF.

V and J are TRBV5-1 and TRBJ2-1, with TRBD2 as a possible D gene (5 bases). CDR1 and CDR2 (germline): SGHRS, YFSETQ. The CDR3 runs 14 residues. With 7 bases removed from V and 5 bases from J, the gap between germline ends came to 16 bases. The CDR3, as DNA: TGCGCCAGCTTCTTTGGGGAGACCCACAATGAGCAGTTCTTC. Amino acid sequence: CASFFGETHNEQFF.

The V gene is TRBV7-8, the J gene TRBJ2-1; 8 bases match TRBD1. V gave up 2 bases and J gave up 7 bases; unmatched junction bases: 10. CDR1 and CDR2 from the germline V gene are SGHVS and FQNEAQ. This CDR3 is built from 16 residues. The CDR3 region is CASSLPPGQAFNEQFF. The CDR3 DNA reads as TGTGCCAGCAGCTTACCGCCGGGACAGGCCTTTAATGAGCAGTTCTTC.

This clone was seen once. This rearrangement joins TRBV5-1 to TRBJ1-1, with TRBD1 matching 7 bases. The CDR3 is 14 amino acids. After removal of 2 bases from V and 6 bases from J, the junction contained 7 bases not matched to a gene. From germline, CDR1 is SGHRS and CDR2 YFSETQ. CDR3 nucleotides: TGCGCCAGCAGCTTAGACAGGGAAGTCGCTGAAGCTTTCTTT. Its translation: CASSLDREVAEAFF.

In nucleotides, the CDR3 is TGTGCCAGCAGTTACTTCGTAGAGAAATCCAATCAGCCCCAGCATTTT. This translates into CASSYFVEKSNQPQHF. The rearrangement links TRBV6-5 to TRBJ1-5; no firm D call. This CDR3 region has 16 residues. Trimming shortened V by 1 base and J by 3 bases, and 13 bases separated the two germline ends. The germline V gene has CDR1 MNHEY and CDR2 SVGAGI.

The chain employs TRBV14 and TRBJ2-3, with TRBD2 matching 9 bases. Per the germline V gene, CDR1 is SGHDN and CDR2 is FVKESK. V trimming: 3 bases; J trimming: 5 bases; junction bases outside the gene matches: 12. This CDR3 has 17 amino acids. CDR3: CASSHGLGGRGIDTQYF. DNA for the CDR3: TGTGCCAGCAGCCATGGACTGGGCGGGAGGGGAATAGATACGCAGTATTTT.

The chain has TRBV4-3 and TRBJ2-7; 9 bases match TRBD1. This CDR3 spans 16 amino acids. Germline V CDR1 and CDR2: LGHNA, YSLEER. The ends lost 1 base at V and 7 bases at J; junction bases unmatched: 11. DNA for the CDR3: TGCGCCAGCAGCCAAGTTGCCGGGACAGGGTTCGGGGAGCAGTACTTC. It specifies CASSQVAGTGFGEQYF.

The V gene is TRBV9, the J gene TRBJ1-1, with 12 bases that match TRBD1. This CDR3 has 14 amino acids. CDR1 SGDLS and CDR2 YYNGEE come from the germline V gene. The ends lost 2 bases at V and 5 bases at J; junction bases unmatched: 1. The chain's CDR3 is CASSVGQGATEAFF. CDR3 nucleotides: TGTGCCAGCAGCGTGGGACAGGGGGCAACTGAAGCTTTCTTT.

The V call is TRBV7-6, the J call TRBJ2-7; possible D gene TRBD1, 5 bases. The CDR3 has 16 residues. The V and J ends lost 2 bases and 3 bases respectively, with 17 bases between them. Germline assignment: CDR1 SGHVS and CDR2 FNYEAQ. The CDR3 loop is CASSLRVASRDYEQYF. The DNA for the CDR3 is TGTGCCAGCAGCTTAAGGGTCGCGTCCAGGGACTACGAGCAGTACTTC.

CDR3: CASSAWGTSGLNEQFF. CDR3 nucleotide sequence: TGTGCCAGCAGCGCTTGGGGGACTAGCGGACTGAATGAGCAGTTCTTC. This chain joins TRBV9 and TRBJ2-1; TRBD2 matches 11 bases. From germline, CDR1 is SGDLS and CDR2 YYNGEE. The junction had 9 bases not matched to a gene; V was cut back by 3 bases and J by 7 bases. CDR3 size: 16 residues.

In nucleotides, the CDR3 is TGCAGCGTTGGGGGGACAGGGCACTACGAGCAGTACTTC. Residues: CSVGGTGHYEQYF. The rearrangement joins TRBV29-1 to TRBJ2-7, with 9 bases lining up with TRBD1. Germline V gives CDR1 SQVTM, CDR2 ANQGSEA. J gave up 3 bases and V 4 bases, and 4 bases lay outside the gene matches. There are 13 residues in the CDR3.

The V call is TRBV5-6, the J call TRBJ2-2, with 8 bases aligning to TRBD1. J gave up 4 bases and V 0 bases, and 5 bases lay outside the gene matches. There are 16 residues in the CDR3. Germline values: CDR1 SGHDT, CDR2 YYEEEE. The CDR3 DNA reads as TGTGCCAGCAGCTTGGCCGGGACAGGCGGCACCGGGGAGCTGTTTTTT. It translates to CASSLAGTGGTGELFF.

V and J are TRBV5-1 and TRBJ2-1, with TRBD2 matching 7 bases. Trimming took 6 bases from V and 0 from J; bases not matched to a gene: 9. The CDR3 sequence is 16 residues long. The germline gives CDR1 SGHRS, CDR2 YFSETQ. The CDR3 sequence is CASNPLGGSSYNEQFF. The CDR3 DNA reads as TGCGCCAGCAATCCTCTTGGCGGGAGCTCCTACAATGAGCAGTTCTTC.

This chain connects TRBV6-5 to TRBJ2-6; the D gene is possibly TRBD2 (5 bases). This CDR3 region has 13 residues. Deletions cut 7 bases from V and 1 base from J, with 5 bases between. Germline V gene lookup returns CDR1 MNHEY and CDR2 SVGAGI. The CDR3 here is CASTGSGANVLTF. The DNA of the CDR3 is TGTGCCAGCACGGGATCTGGGGCCAACGTCCTGACTTTC.

The rearrangement joins TRBV29-1 to TRBJ1-4, with TRBD1 matching 7 bases. V dropped 7 bases and J dropped 7; count of bases not matched to a gene: 9. Germline CDR1 and CDR2: SQVTM and ANQGSEA. This CDR3 has 13 residues. The CDR3: CSAWDRHSEKLFF. CDR3 DNA: TGCAGCGCCTGGGACAGACATAGTGAAAAACTGTTTTTT.

V usage is TRBV15 and J usage is TRBJ2-4; perhaps TRBD2 as D (6 bases). V dropped 8 bases and J dropped 1 base, with 18 bases sitting between them. Germline assignment: CDR1 LNHNV and CDR2 YYDKDF (reference sequence). The CDR3 covers 16 residues. The CDR3 DNA reads as TGTGCCACCCAGGCGGGACGGGAAAAGGCCAAAAACATTCAGTACTTC. Protein: CATQAGREKAKNIQYF.

The V call is TRBV28, the J call TRBJ2-7; the D gene is possibly TRBD2 (6 bases). V was cut by 6 bases and J by 2 bases, with 14 bases left in between. The germline V gene encodes CDR1 MDHEN and CDR2 SYDVKM. CDR3 size: 14 residues. CDR3 nucleotides: TGTGCCAGCAGCACCCCGGGACTTACCTACGAGCAGTACTTC. Amino acid sequence: CASSTPGLTYEQYF.

This rearrangement joins TRBV4-1 to TRBJ1-2; D is possibly TRBD1 (5 bases). Between the trimmed V and J ends, which lost 0 bases and 8 bases, there was a span of 10 bases. The CDR3 sequence is 13 residues long. CDR1 and CDR2 (germline): MGHRA, YSYEKL. The CDR3 here is CASSQDFRAGYTF. CDR3 bases: TGCGCCAGCAGCCAAGATTTCAGGGCCGGCTACACCTTC.